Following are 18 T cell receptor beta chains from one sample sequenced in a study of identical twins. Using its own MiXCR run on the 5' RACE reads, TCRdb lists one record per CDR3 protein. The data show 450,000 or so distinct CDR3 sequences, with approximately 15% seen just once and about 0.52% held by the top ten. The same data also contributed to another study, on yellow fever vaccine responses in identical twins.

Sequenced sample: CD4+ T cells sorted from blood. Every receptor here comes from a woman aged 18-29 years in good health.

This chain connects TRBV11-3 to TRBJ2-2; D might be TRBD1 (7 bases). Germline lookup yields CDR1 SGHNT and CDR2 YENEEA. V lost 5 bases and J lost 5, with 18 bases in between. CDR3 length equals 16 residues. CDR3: CASSRIRGAGTGELFF. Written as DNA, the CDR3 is TGTGCCAGCAGCAGGATCAGGGGGGCCGGGACCGGGGAGCTGTTTTTT. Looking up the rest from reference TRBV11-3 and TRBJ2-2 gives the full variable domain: EAGVVQSPRYKIIEKKQPVAFWCNPISGHNTLYWYLQNLGQGPELLIRYENEEAVDDSQLPKDRFSAERLKGVDSTLKIQPAELGDSAVYLCASSRIRGAGTGELFFGEGSRLTVL.

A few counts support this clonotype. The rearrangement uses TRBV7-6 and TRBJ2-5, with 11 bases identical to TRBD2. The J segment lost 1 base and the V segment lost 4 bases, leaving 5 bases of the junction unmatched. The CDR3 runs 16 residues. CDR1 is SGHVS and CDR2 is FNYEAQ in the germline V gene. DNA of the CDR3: TGTGCCAGCAGCTCCACTAGCGGGGGAATCCAAGAGACCCAGTACTTC. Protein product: CASSSTSGGIQETQYF.

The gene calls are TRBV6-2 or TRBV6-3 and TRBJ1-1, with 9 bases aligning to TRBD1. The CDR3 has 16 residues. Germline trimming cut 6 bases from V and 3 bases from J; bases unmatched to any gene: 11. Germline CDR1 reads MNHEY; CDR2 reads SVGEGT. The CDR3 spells CASSKDRGPADTEAFF. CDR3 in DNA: TGTGCCAGCAGCAAGGACAGGGGACCGGCAGACACTGAAGCTTTCTTT.

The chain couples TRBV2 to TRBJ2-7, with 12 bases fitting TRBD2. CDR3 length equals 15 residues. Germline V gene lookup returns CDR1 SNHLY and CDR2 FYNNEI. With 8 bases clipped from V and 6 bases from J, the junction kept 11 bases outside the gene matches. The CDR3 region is CASSKTSGGLVEQYF. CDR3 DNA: TGTGCCAGCTCAAAGACTAGCGGGGGCCTCGTCGAGCAGTACTTC.

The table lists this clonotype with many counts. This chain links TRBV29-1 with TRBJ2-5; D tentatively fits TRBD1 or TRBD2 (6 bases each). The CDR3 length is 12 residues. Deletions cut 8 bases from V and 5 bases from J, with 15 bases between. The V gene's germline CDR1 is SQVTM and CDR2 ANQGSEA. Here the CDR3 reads CSSKEGVETQYF. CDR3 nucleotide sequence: TGCAGCTCCAAGGAGGGGGTTGAGACCCAGTACTTC.

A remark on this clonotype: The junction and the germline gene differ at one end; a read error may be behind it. The CDR3 reads CACSPSGGRGSNTGELFF. Written as DNA, the CDR3 is TGTGCCTGCAGTCCCTCGGGCGGGAGAGGTTCAAACACCGGGGAGCTGTTTTTT. The rearrangement links TRBV2 to TRBJ2-2; 7 bases map to TRBD2. This CDR3 spans 18 amino acids. Germline lookup yields CDR1 SNHLY and CDR2 FYNNEI.

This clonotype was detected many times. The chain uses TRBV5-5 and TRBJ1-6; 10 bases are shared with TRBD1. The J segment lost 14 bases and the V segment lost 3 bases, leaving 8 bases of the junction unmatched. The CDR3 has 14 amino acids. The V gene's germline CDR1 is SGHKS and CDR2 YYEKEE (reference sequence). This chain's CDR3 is CASSSRDRGITLHF. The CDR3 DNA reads TGTGCCAGCAGCTCGCGGGACAGGGGCATCACCCTCCACTTT.

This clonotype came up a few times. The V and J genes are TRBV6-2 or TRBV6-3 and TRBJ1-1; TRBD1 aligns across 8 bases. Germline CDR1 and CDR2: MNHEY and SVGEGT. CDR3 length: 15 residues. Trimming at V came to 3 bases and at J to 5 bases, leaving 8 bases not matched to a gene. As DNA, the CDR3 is TGTGCCAGCAGTTATCCGGACAGGGTAAGGACTGAAGCTTTCTTT. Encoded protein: CASSYPDRVRTEAFF.

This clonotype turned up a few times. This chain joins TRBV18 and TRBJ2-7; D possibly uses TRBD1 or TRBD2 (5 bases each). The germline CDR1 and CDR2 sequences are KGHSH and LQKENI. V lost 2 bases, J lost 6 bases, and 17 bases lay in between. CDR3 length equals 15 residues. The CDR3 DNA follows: TGTGCCAGCTCACCAAAGCAGGGTTTCGAGGGCGAGCAGTACTTC. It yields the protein CASSPKQGFEGEQYF.

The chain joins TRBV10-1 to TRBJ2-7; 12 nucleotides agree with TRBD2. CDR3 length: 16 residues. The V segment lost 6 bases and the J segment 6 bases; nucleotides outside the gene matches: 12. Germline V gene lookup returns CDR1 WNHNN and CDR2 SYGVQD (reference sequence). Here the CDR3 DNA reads TGCGCCAGCAGCCCCAGGACTAGCGGGATTTCGGCCGAGCAGTACTTC. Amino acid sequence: CASSPRTSGISAEQYF.

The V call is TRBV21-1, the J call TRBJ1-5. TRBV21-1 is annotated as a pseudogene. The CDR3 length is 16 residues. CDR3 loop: CASSKEGRWRDQPQHF. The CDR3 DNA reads TGTGCCAGCAGCAAAGAGGGCAGATGGAGAGACCAGCCCCAGCATTTT.

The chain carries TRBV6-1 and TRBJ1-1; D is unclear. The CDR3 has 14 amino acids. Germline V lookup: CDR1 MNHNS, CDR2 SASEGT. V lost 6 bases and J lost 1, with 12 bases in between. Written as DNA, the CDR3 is TGTGCCAGCAGCCAAGGGCTCACGAACACTGAAGCTTTCTTT. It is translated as CASSQGLTNTEAFF.

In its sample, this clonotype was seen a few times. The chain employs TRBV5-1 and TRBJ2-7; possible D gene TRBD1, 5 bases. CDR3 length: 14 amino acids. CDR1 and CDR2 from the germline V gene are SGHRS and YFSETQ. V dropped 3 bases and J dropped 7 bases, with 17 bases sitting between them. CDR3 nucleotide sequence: TGCGCCAGCAGCTATGGGGCCATGCCAGGGGAGCAGTACTTC. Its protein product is CASSYGAMPGEQYF.

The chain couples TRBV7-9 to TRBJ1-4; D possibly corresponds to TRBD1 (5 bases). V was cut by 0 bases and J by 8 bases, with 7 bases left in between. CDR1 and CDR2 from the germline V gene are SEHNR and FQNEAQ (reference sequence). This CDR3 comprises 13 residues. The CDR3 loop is CASSLAGAEKLFF. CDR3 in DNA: TGTGCCAGCAGCTTAGCAGGGGCAGAAAAACTGTTTTTT. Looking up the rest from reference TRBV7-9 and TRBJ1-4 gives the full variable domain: DTGVSQNPRHKITKRGQNVTFRCDPISEHNRLYWYRQTLGQGPEFLTYFQNEAQLEKSRLLSDRFSAERPKGSFSTLEIQRTEQGDSAMYLCASSLAGAEKLFFGSGTQLSVL.

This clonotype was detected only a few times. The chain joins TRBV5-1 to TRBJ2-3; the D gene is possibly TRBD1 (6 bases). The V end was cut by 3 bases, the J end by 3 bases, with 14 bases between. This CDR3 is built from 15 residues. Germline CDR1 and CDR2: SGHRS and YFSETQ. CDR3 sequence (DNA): TGCGCCAGCAGCTCACAATCCACAGGGACAGATACGCAGTATTTT. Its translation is CASSSQSTGTDTQYF. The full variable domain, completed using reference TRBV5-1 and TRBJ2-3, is KAGVTQTPRYLIKTRGQQVTLSCSPISGHRSVSWYQQTPGQGLQFLFEYFSETQRNKGNFPGRFSGRQFSNSRSEMNVSTLELGDSALYLCASSSQSTGTDTQYFGPGTRLTVL.

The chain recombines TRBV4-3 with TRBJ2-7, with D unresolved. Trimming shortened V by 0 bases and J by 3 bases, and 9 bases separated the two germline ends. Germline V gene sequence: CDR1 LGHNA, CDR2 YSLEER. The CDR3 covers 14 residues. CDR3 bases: TGCGCCAGCAGCCAAGAGGCAGAAGACTACGAGCAGTACTTC. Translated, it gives CASSQEAEDYEQYF.

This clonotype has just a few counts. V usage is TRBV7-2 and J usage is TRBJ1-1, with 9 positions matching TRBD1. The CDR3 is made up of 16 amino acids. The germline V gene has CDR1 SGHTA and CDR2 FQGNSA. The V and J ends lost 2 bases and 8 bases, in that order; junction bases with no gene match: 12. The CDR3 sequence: CASSLHGTGRGREAFF. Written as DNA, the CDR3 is TGTGCCAGCAGCTTACATGGGACAGGGAGGGGTAGGGAAGCTTTCTTT.

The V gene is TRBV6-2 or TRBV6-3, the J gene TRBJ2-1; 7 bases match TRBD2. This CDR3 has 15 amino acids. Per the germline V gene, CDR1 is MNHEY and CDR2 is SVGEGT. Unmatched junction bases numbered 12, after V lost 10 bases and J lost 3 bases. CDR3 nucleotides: TGTGCCACCCTACCCCGCGGGAGCGTCTACAATGAGCAGTTCTTC. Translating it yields CATLPRGSVYNEQFF.